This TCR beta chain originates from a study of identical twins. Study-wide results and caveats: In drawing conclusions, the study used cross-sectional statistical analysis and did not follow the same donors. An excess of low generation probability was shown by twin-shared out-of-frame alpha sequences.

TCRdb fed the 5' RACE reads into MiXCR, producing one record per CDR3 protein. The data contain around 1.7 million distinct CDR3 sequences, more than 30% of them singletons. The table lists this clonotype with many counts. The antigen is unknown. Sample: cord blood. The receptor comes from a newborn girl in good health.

The chain's CDR3 is CASSLRTGPSTDTQYF. The CDR3 DNA sequence: TGTGCCAGCAGCCTCCGGACAGGACCTAGCACAGATACGCAGTATTTT. The genes are TRBV3-1 and TRBJ2-3; TRBD1 agrees at 7 bases. CDR3 size: 16 residues. CDR1 is LGHDT and CDR2 is YNNKEL in the germline V gene (reference sequence). The trim removed 4 bases at V and 0 bases at J, leaving 7 bases unmatched.